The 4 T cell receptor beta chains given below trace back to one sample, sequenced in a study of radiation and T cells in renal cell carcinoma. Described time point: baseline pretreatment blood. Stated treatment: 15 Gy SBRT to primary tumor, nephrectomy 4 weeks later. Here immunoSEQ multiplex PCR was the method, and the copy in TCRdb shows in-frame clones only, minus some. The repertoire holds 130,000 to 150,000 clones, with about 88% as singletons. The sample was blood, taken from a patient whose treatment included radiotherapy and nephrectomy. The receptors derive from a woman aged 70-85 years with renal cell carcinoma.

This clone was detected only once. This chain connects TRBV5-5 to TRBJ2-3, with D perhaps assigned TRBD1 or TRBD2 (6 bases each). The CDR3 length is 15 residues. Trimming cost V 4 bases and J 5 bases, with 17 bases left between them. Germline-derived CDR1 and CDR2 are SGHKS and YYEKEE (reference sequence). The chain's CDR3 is CASSLRTKGGDTQYF. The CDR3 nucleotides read TGTGCCAGCAGCCTGCGGACTAAGGGGGGAGATACGCAGTATTTT. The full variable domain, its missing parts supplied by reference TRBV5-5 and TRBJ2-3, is DAGVTQSPTHLIKTRGQQVTLRCSPISGHKSVSWYQQVLGQGPQFIFQYYEKEERGRGNFPDRFSARQFPNYSSELNVNALLLGDSALYLCASSLRTKGGDTQYFGPGTRLTVL.

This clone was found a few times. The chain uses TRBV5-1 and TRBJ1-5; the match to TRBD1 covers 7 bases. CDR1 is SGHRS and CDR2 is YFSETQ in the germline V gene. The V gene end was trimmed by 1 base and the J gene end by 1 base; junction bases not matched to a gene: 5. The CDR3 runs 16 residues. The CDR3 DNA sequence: TGCGCCAGCAGCTTGAGCGGGACAGAGAGCAATCAGCCCCAGCATTTT. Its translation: CASSLSGTESNQPQHF. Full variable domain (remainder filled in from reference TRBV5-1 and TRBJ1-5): KAGVTQTPRYLIKTRGQQVTLSCSPISGHRSVSWYQQTPGQGLQFLFEYFSETQRNKGNFPGRFSGRQFSNSRSEMNVSTLELGDSALYLCASSLSGTESNQPQHFGDGTRLSIL.

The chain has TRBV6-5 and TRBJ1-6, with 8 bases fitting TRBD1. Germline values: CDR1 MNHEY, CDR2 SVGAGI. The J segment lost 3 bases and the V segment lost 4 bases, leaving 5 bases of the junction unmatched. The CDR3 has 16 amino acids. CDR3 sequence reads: CASSSQGVVYNSPLHF. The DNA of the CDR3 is TGTGCCAGCAGTTCACAGGGGGTAGTCTATAATTCACCCCTCCACTTT.

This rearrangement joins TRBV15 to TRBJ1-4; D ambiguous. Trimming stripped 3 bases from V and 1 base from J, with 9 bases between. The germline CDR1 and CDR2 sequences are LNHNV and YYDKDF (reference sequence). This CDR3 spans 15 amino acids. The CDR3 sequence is CATSRALGTNEKLFF. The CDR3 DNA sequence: TGTGCCACCAGCAGGGCGCTTGGAACTAATGAAAAACTGTTTTTT.